The 25 T cell receptor beta chains listed next were all sequenced from one sample in a study of blood T cell repertoires in COVID-19. Using immunoSEQ multiplex PCR, the repertoire was profiled, and TCRdb retains in-frame clones only, with some absent. The table shows some 110,000 clones, with 70% to 90% occurring only once. What was sequenced was peripheral blood. These receptors came from a man between 40 and 49 years old with acute or convalescent COVID-19.

This clone has only a few counts. The CDR3 DNA reads TGTGCCAGCAGTTTATCCCCGGGAGGGCGCGGATACAATGAGCAGTTCTTC. Translated, it gives CASSLSPGGRGYNEQFF. V gene TRBV28 combines with J gene TRBJ2-1, with TRBD2 matching 8 bases. Germline trimming cut 1 base from V and 4 bases from J; bases unmatched to any gene: 9. CDR3 length: 17 residues. In germline, CDR1 is MDHEN, CDR2 SYDVKM.

The CDR3 DNA sequence: TGTGCCAGCAGCCCAAAGGGACAGGGCGGAGAGACCCAGTACTTC. It translates to CASSPKGQGGETQYF. The chain is built from TRBV7-9 and TRBJ2-5; TRBD1 aligns across 9 bases. This CDR3 has 15 amino acids. The V gene end was trimmed by 5 bases and the J gene end by 4 bases; junction bases not matched to a gene: 8. Germline lookup yields CDR1 SEHNR and CDR2 FQNEAQ (reference sequence).

The chain is built from TRBV29-1 and TRBJ1-2, with D maybe TRBD1 (5 bases). Germline lookup yields CDR1 SQVTM and CDR2 ANQGSEA. The germline V and J ends were trimmed by 6 bases and 1 base, with 15 bases remaining between them. This CDR3 is 14 amino acids long. CDR3 nucleotides: TGCAGCGTGGCCCAGGGTGTCTATAACTATGGCTACACCTTC. Residues: CSVAQGVYNYGYTF. The full variable domain, with the rest looked up from reference TRBV29-1 and TRBJ1-2, is SAVISQKPSRDICQRGTSLTIQCQVDSQVTMMFWYRQQPGQSLTLIATANQGSEATYESGFVIDKFPISRPNLTFSTLTVSNMSPEDSSIYLCSVAQGVYNYGYTFGSGTRLTVV.

DNA of the CDR3: TGTGCCTCGCGGGGGTCACAAGAGACCCAGTACTTC. Its translation: CASRGSQETQYF. V is TRBV11-2 and J is TRBJ2-5; 7 nucleotides agree with TRBD2. This CDR3 has 12 residues. V lost 11 bases, J lost 2 bases, and 5 bases stayed unmatched. The V gene's germline CDR1 is SGHAT and CDR2 FQNNGV.

CDR3 coding DNA: TGTGCCAGCAGCTCCCAGGGCTGGCAGCACAATGAGCAGTTCTTC. Its translation: CASSSQGWQHNEQFF. The rearrangement links TRBV7-8 to TRBJ2-1; the D gene is possibly TRBD1 (5 bases). Germline V CDR1 and CDR2: SGHVS, FQNEAQ. The CDR3 spans 15 residues. Trimming took 4 bases from V and 5 from J, leaving 15 bases between them. The variable domain in full, completed from reference TRBV7-8 and TRBJ2-1, reads GAGVSQSPRYKVAKRGQDVALRCDPISGHVSLFWYQQALGQGPEFLTYFQNEAQLDKSGLPSDRFFAERPEGSVSTLKIQRTQQEDSAVYLCASSSQGWQHNEQFFGPGTRLTVL.

The rearrangement links TRBV6-5 to TRBJ1-1; perhaps TRBD1 as D (6 bases). The CDR3 runs to 15 residues. Germline CDR1 is MNHEY and CDR2 is SVGAGI. The germline V and J ends were trimmed by 4 bases and 2 bases, with 14 bases remaining between them. The CDR3 nucleotides are TGTGCCAGCAGTTTTAATCGACAGGATAACACTGAAGCTTTCTTT. As protein: CASSFNRQDNTEAFF.

CDR3 protein: CASSFSGTSGSRKNIQYF. DNA of the CDR3: TGTGCCAGCAGTTTCTCCGGGACTAGCGGGAGTAGGAAAAACATTCAGTACTTC. This chain connects TRBV11-2 to TRBJ2-4, with 14 bases that match TRBD2. This CDR3 contains 18 residues. With 6 bases clipped from V and 4 bases from J, the junction kept 11 bases outside the gene matches. Germline V gene sequence: CDR1 SGHAT, CDR2 FQNNGV.

This chain uses TRBV4-1 with TRBJ1-4; no reliable D call. Germline CDR1 and CDR2: MGHRA and YSYEKL. This CDR3 spans 16 amino acids. V gave up 4 bases and J gave up 8 bases, with 20 bases separating them. As DNA, the CDR3 is TGCGCCAGCAGCCTAGAGAGGAGTCCCCGACGGGAAAAACTGTTTTTT. Its translation: CASSLERSPRREKLFF.

The chain carries TRBV6-6 and TRBJ2-7; 10 bases match TRBD1. V was pared by 6 bases and J by 5 bases, with 10 bases of the junction left unmatched. The length of the CDR3 is 15 residues. CDR1 and CDR2 from the germline V gene are MNHNY and SVGAGI (reference sequence). CDR3 sequence: CASRTPRDRGNEQYF. CDR3 sequence (DNA): TGTGCCAGCAGAACCCCACGGGACAGGGGTAACGAGCAGTACTTC.

This sequence joins TRBV27 and TRBJ1-5; 7 bases line up with TRBD1. Germline assignment: CDR1 MNHEY and CDR2 SMNVEV (reference sequence). Unmatched junction bases numbered 6, after V lost 9 bases and J lost 1 base. The length of the CDR3 is 14 residues. The CDR3 here is CASGWDRSNQPQHF. The CDR3 nucleotides read TGTGCCAGTGGTTGGGACAGAAGCAATCAGCCCCAGCATTTT.

The chain carries TRBV12-3 or TRBV12-4 and TRBJ1-2; 7 bases fit TRBD1. CDR3 length: 13 residues. CDR3 nucleotides: TGTGCGTCCAGGTTGGGCAGGGGGGAAGGCTACACCTTC. Its translation: CASRLGRGEGYTF.

The gene calls are TRBV6-2 or TRBV6-3 and TRBJ2-7; D unresolved. Per germline, CDR1 MNHEY and CDR2 SVGEGT. The CDR3 is made up of 11 amino acids. The V end lost 4 bases, the J end lost 3 bases, and 4 bases lay between the germline ends. The CDR3 sequence: CASSSFYEQYF. CDR3 in DNA: TGTGCCAGCAGTTCCTTCTACGAGCAGTACTTC.

The chain couples TRBV29-1 to TRBJ2-5; TRBD2 matches 9 bases. There are 13 residues in the CDR3. In germline, CDR1 is SQVTM, CDR2 ANQGSEA. J lost 5 bases, V lost 7 bases, and 8 bases had no gene match. This CDR3 reads CSAAGGPRETQYF. The CDR3 nucleotides are TGCAGCGCCGCGGGAGGGCCTAGGGAGACCCAGTACTTC.

This clone was detected a few times. The rearrangement links TRBV15 to TRBJ2-7; 8 positions agree with TRBD1. This CDR3 comprises 14 residues. Germline V gene sequence: CDR1 LNHNV, CDR2 YYDKDF (reference sequence). Trimming removed 1 base from V and 4 bases from J; junction bases left unmatched: 3. CDR3 loop: CATSRGTGSYEQYF. The CDR3 DNA reads TGTGCCACCAGCAGAGGGACAGGGTCTTACGAGCAGTACTTC.

This clone was counted a single time. The chain is built from TRBV10-3 and TRBJ2-3; TRBD2 is a possible D gene (6 bases). V lost 2 bases to trimming and J lost 4 bases, with 10 bases between them. Germline loops: CDR1 ENHRY, CDR2 SYGVKD. This CDR3 has 14 amino acids. The CDR3 bases are TGTGCCATCAGTGAGGGAGGGGATGCAGATACGCAGTATTTT. This gives the protein CAISEGGDADTQYF.

This sequence joins TRBV5-5 and TRBJ1-5; D unresolved. V was shortened by 0 bases and J by 2 bases, with 12 bases between the two germline ends. The CDR3 loop spans 16 amino acids. CDR1 and CDR2 from the germline V gene are SGHKS and YYEKEE (reference sequence). For the CDR3, the DNA is TGTGCCAGCAGCTTGGGGGCCGGAACCCGCAATCAGCCCCAGCATTTT. Translation: CASSLGAGTRNQPQHF.

The chain links TRBV2 to TRBJ1-2; tentative D call: TRBD1 (5 bases). Trimming removed 7 bases at V and 4 bases at J, with 25 bases between. The CDR3 extends over 17 amino acids. The germline V gene has CDR1 SNHLY and CDR2 FYNNEI. DNA for the CDR3: TGTGCCAGCAAGGGGACGGGACTTTTGGGGAATAGCTATGGCTACACCTTC. It specifies CASKGTGLLGNSYGYTF.

This rearrangement joins TRBV2 to TRBJ1-5; 8 positions match TRBD1. Per germline, CDR1 SNHLY and CDR2 FYNNEI. The junction had 11 bases not matched to a gene; V was cut back by 8 bases and J by 5 bases. The CDR3 has 15 amino acids. CDR3 in amino acids: CASAKGQANYQPQHF. In nucleotides, the CDR3 is TGTGCCAGCGCAAAGGGACAGGCCAACTATCAGCCCCAGCATTTT.

The genes are TRBV3-1 (or the pseudogene TRBV3-2) and TRBJ2-1; 15 bases map to TRBD2. This CDR3 region has 17 residues. The V gene's germline CDR1 is LGHDT and CDR2 YNNKEL (reference sequence). V lost 4 bases to trimming and J lost 5 bases; unmatched junction nucleotides: 6. As DNA, the CDR3 is TGTGCCAGCAGCCCTGGACTAGCGGGAGGGTCCGACAATGAGCAGTTCTTC. Translation gives CASSPGLAGGSDNEQFF.

The chain joins TRBV3-1 (or the pseudogene TRBV3-2) to TRBJ2-1; 8 bases agree with TRBD2. Trimming cost V 4 bases and J 4 bases; bases outside gene matches: 9. The V gene's germline CDR1 is LGHDT and CDR2 YNNKEL (reference sequence). The CDR3 has 16 residues. Written as DNA, the CDR3 is TGTGCCAGCAGCCCCAGCGGGAGAAGGCATTACAATGAGCAGTTCTTC. It is translated as CASSPSGRRHYNEQFF.

This chain connects TRBV14 to TRBJ2-2; 8 bases are a match to TRBD1. Germline V gene lookup returns CDR1 SGHDN and CDR2 FVKESK. V shed 4 bases and J 4 bases; nucleotides not matched to a gene: 8. This CDR3 contains 16 residues. The CDR3 nucleotides read TGTGCCAGCAGCCTTTGGACAGGGATACGCACCGGGGAGCTGTTTTTT. Protein product: CASSLWTGIRTGELFF.

There are many counts of this clone. The chain joins TRBV18 to TRBJ2-2; maybe TRBD2 (6 bases). Germline V gene lookup returns CDR1 KGHSH and CDR2 LQKENI. Trimming removed 2 bases from V and 7 bases from J, with 14 bases in between. The CDR3 totals 15 residues. In DNA form, the CDR3 reads TGTGCCAGCTCACCAATGGGGACTTCTAACGGGGAGCTGTTTTTT. Its translation is CASSPMGTSNGELFF.

The CDR3 DNA reads TGCGCCAGCAGCTTGGGAGAACTCTCTGGGGCCAACGTCCTGACTTTC. Translation: CASSLGELSGANVLTF. This chain uses TRBV5-1 with TRBJ2-6; D is uncertain. Germline V lookup: CDR1 SGHRS, CDR2 YFSETQ. Trimming took off 0 bases at V and 0 bases at J, with 7 bases between the two ends. The CDR3 runs to 16 residues.

The chain combines TRBV12-3 or TRBV12-4 with TRBJ1-5; possible D gene TRBD1, 5 bases. V lost 6 bases and J lost 3, with 9 bases in between. The CDR3 loop spans 13 amino acids. The CDR3 reads CASSLQVNQPQHF. The DNA for the CDR3 is TGTGCCAGCAGCTTACAGGTCAATCAGCCCCAGCATTTT.

The V and J genes are TRBV7-2 and TRBJ2-2, with D possibly being TRBD2 (7 bases). The CDR3 covers 14 residues. V lost 2 bases and J lost 6, with 10 bases in between. The V gene's germline CDR1 is SGHTA and CDR2 FQGNSA. This CDR3 reads CASSLQGRAGELFF. CDR3 DNA sequence: TGTGCCAGCAGCTTACAGGGGAGGGCCGGGGAGCTGTTTTTT.